This T cell receptor (beta chain) is from a study of response to subunit inactivated influenza vaccine. Using its own MiXCR run on the RT-PCR reads, TCRdb lists one record per CDR3 protein. This sample yields 650,000 or so distinct CDR3 sequences, of which around 15% are seen a single time; 7.6% belongs to the top ten. The germline V and J ends were trimmed by 0 bases and 8 bases, with 20 bases remaining between them. CDR3 length: 17 amino acids. Germline lookup yields CDR1 SGHDN and CDR2 FVKESK. Sequences were derived from PBMCs from blood, sampled roughly 15 days before vaccination. The chain joins TRBV14 to TRBJ2-1; tentative D call: TRBD2 (6 bases). This TCR derives from a man aged 45-60 years who received an inactivated influenza vaccine. In DNA, the CDR3 is TGTGCCAGCAGCCAAGAAGGCAGCTGGCCGGGGGTGTATGAGCAGTTCTTC. Residues: CASSQEGSWPGVYEQFF. The whole variable domain, filled in from reference TRBV14 and TRBJ2-1, reads EAGVTQFPSHSVIEKGQTVTLRCDPISGHDNLYWYRRVMGKEIKFLLHFVKESKQDESGMPNNRFLAERTGGTYSTLKVQPAELEDSGVYFCASSQEGSWPGVYEQFFGPGTRLTVL.